This TCR beta chain was captured in a study of regulatory T cells in long-lasting Graves disease. Background on the study: It was over 5 years of antithyroid drugs, with positive TSH receptor antibodies, that meant persistent Graves' disease. Broader study findings: Persistent patients had a count of shared public clonotypes (about 2,500) that exceeded that of new patients (almost 1,000).

This clonotype was found many times. Antigen specificity is unknown. Relying on iRepertoire HTBI primers and Arm-PCR of CDR3 regions, the team built TCR beta libraries. TCRdb re-called the multiplex PCR reads with MiXCR, one entry per CDR3 protein. The sample yields hundreds of thousands of distinct CDR3 sequences, roughly 21% seen once. Time point described: persistent/refractory GD, antithyroid drugs over 5 years with positive TRAb. Scientists built the TCR library using RNA that was extracted from PBMCs. This TCR was recovered from a female donor with Graves disease. Specimen: peripheral blood mononuclear cells (PBMCs), collected when the disease was refractory, from a patient treated with antithyroid drugs.

The CDR3 region is CASSLRTGGTYEQYF. CDR3 DNA sequence: TGTGCCAGCAGTCTCCGGACAGGGGGCACCTACGAGCAGTACTTC. The rearrangement links TRBV27 to TRBJ2-7; 11 bases map to TRBD1. Germline trimming cut 5 bases from V and 2 bases from J; bases unmatched to any gene: 5. Germline values: CDR1 MNHEY, CDR2 SMNVEV (reference sequence). The CDR3 totals 15 residues.